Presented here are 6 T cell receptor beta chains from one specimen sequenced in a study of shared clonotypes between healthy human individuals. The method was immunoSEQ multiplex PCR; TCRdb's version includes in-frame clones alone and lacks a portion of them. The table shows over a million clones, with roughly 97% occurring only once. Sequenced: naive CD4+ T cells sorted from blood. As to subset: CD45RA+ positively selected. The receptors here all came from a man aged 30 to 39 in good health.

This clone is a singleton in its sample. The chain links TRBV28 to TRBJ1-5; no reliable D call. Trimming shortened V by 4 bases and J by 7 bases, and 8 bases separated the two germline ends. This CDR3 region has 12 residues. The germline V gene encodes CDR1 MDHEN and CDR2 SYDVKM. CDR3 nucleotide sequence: TGTGCCAGCAGTTGGTATGGACAGCCCCAGCATTTT. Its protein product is CASSWYGQPQHF.

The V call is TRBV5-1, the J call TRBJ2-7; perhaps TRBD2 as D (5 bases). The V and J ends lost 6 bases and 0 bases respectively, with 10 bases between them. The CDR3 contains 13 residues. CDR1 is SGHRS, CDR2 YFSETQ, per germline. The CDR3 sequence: CASTWAGSYEQYF. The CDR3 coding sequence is TGCGCCAGCACATGGGCGGGCTCCTACGAGCAGTACTTC.

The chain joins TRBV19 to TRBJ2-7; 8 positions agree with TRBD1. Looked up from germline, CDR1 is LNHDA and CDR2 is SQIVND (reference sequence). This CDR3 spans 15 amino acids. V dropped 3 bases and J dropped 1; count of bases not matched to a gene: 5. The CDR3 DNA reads TGTGCCAGTAGTATGGGAGACAGGGGTTCCTACGAGCAGTACTTC. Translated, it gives CASSMGDRGSYEQYF.

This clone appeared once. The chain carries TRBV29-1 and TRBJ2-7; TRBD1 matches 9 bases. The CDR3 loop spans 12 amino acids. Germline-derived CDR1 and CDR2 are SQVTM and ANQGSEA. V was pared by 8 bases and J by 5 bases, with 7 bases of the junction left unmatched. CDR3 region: CSMSGQGDEQYF. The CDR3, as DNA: TGCAGCATGTCGGGACAGGGTGACGAGCAGTACTTC.

The CDR3 nucleotides are TGTGCCAGCGGTCGTTTCGCGGGTCGAGATACGCAGTATTTT. It translates to CASGRFAGRDTQYF. The rearrangement uses TRBV7-6 and TRBJ2-3, with a tentative D call TRBD2 (5 bases). The V gene lost 8 bases and the J gene lost 5 bases, with 17 bases spanning the gap. Germline CDR1 is SGHVS and CDR2 is FNYEAQ. This CDR3 spans 14 amino acids.

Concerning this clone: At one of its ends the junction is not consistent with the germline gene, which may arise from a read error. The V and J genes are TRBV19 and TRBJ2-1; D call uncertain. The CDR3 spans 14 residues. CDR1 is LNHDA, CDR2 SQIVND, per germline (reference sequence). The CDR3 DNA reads TGTGCCAGTAGTAACGGGCCCCTCTACCATGAGCAGTTCTTC. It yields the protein CASSNGPLYHEQFF.